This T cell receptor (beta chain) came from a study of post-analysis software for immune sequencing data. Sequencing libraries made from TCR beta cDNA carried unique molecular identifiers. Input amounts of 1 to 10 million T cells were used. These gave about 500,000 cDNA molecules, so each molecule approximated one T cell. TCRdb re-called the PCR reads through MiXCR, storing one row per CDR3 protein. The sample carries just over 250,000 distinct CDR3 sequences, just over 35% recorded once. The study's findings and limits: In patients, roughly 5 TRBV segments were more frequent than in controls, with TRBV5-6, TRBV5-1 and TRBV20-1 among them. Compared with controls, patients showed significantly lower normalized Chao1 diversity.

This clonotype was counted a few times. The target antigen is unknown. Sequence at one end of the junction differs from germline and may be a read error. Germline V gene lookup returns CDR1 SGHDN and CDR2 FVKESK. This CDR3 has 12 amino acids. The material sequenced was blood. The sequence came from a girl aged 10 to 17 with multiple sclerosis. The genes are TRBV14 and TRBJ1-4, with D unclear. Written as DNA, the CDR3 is TGTGCCAACAGCCATACTTGGACGGGACTGTTTTTT. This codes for CANSHTWTGLFF.